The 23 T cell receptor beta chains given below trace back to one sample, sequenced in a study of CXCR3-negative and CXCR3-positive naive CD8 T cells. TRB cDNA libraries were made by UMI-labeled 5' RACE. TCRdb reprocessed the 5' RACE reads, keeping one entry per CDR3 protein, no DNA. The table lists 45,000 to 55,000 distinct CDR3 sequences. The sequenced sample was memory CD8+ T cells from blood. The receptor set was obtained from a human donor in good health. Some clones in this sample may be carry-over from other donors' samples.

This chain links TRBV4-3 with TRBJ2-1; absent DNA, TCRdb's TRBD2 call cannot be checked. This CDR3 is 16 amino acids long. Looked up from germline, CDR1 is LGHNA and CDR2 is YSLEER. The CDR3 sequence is CASSRSGMASYNEQFF.

The CDR3 here is CSARLGVATNEKLFF. The rearrangement links TRBV20-1 to TRBJ1-4. The CDR3 sequence is 15 residues long. Looked up from germline, CDR1 is DFQATT and CDR2 is SNEGSKA (reference sequence).

This CDR3 reads CASSSGTDLNNEQFF. This chain links TRBV12-3 or TRBV12-4 with TRBJ2-1; TCRdb reports TRBD1, a call that lacks DNA to check it against. The CDR3 consists of 15 residues.

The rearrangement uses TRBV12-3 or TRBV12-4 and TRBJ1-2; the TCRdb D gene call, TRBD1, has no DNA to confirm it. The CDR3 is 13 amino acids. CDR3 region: CASSPGGADGYTF.

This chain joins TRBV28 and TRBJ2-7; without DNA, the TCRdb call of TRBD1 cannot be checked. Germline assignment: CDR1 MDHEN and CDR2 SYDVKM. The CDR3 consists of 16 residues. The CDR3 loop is CASSLEQAKGGYEQYF.

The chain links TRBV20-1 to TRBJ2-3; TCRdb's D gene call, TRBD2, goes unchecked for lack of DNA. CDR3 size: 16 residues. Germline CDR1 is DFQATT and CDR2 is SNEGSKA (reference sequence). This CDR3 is CSARDPGLGHVDTQYF.

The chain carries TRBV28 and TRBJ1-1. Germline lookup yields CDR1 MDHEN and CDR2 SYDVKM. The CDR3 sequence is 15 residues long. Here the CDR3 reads CASSFGRRLNTEAFF.

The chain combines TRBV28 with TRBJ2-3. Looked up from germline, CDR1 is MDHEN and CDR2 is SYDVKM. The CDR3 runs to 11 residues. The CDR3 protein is CASSYTDTQYF.

This CDR3 reads CSAGTDSGDGYTF. The rearrangement links TRBV29-1 to TRBJ1-2; no DNA is available, so the TRBD1 call from TCRdb remains unchecked. The CDR3 sequence is 13 residues long. Germline assignment: CDR1 SQVTM and CDR2 ANQGSEA.

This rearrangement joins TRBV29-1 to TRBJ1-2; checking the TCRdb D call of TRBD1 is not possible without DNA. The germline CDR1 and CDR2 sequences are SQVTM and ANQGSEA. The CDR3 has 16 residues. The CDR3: CSVQSTLTGGVYGYTF.

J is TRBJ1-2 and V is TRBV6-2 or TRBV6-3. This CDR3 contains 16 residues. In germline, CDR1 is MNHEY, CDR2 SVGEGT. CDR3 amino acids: CASSYSLTAGSIGYTF.

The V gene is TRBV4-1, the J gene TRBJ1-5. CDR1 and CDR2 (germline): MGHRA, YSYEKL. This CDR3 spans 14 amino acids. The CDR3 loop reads CASSQVGLGQPQHF.

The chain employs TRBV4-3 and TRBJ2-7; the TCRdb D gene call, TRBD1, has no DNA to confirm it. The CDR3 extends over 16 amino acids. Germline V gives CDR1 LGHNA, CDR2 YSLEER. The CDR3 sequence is CASSQEYGTGGYEQYF.

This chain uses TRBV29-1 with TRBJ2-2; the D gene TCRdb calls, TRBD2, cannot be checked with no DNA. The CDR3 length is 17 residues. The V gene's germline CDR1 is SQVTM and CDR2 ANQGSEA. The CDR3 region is CSVEDPHPGLPTGELFF.

CDR3 loop: CASSLGGQLEAFF. The V and J genes are TRBV7-9 and TRBJ1-1; TCRdb selects TRBD1, and the lack of DNA leaves this call unchecked. The germline CDR1 and CDR2 sequences are SEHNR and FQNEAQ (reference sequence). The length of the CDR3 is 13 residues.

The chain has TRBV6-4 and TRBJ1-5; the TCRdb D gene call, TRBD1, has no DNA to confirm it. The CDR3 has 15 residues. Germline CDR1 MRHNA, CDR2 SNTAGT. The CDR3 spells CASSDTGGEGQPQHF.

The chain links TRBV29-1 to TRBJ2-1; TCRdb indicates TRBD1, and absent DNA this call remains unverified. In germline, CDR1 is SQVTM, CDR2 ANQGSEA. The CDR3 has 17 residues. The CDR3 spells CSVEDPGTAAPYNEQFF.

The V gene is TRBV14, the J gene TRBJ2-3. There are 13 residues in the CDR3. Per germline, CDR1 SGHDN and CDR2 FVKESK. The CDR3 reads CASSVYSGDTQYF.

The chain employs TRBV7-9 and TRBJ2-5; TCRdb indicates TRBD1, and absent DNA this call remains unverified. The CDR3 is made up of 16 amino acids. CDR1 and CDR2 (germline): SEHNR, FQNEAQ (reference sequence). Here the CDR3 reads CASSSPLQAGRETQYF.

The CDR3 loop reads CASSYLPGQGSHEQYF. The V call is TRBV6-5, the J call TRBJ2-7; the D call of TRBD1 rests on TCRdb alone, since no DNA is present to check it. Per the germline V gene, CDR1 is MNHEY and CDR2 is SVGAGI. The CDR3 has 16 amino acids.

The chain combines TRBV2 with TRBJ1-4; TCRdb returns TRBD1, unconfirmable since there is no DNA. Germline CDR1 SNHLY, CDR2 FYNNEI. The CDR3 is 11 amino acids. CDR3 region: CANIVSRGLFF.

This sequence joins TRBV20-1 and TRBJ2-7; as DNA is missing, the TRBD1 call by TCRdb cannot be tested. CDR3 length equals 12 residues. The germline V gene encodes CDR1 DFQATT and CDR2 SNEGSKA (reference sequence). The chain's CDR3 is CSAREGGDEQYF.

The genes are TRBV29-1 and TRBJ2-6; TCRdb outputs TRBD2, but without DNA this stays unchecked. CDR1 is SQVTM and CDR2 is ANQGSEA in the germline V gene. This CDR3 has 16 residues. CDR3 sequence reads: CSVDGESEAGANVLTF.